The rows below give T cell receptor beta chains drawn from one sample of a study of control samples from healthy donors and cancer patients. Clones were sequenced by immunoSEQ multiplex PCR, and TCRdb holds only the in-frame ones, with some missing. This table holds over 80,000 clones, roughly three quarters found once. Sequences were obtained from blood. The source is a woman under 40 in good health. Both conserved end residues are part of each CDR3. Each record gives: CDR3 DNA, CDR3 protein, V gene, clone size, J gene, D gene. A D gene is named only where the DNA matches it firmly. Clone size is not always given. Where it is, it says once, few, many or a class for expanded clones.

CDR3 DNA: TGTGCCTGGAGCCCCTACTCTGGAAACACCATATATTTT
CDR3 protein: CAWSPYSGNTIYF
V gene: TRBV30
clone size: NA
J gene: TRBJ1-3
D gene: NA

CDR3 DNA: TGTGCCAGCAAAAGGACAGCTCAAGAGACCCAGTACTTC
CDR3 protein: CASKRTAQETQYF
V gene: TRBV2
clone size: NA
J gene: TRBJ2-5
D gene: NA

CDR3 DNA: TGTGCCAGCGGTCTTAGCGGGGGGGCGCCCGGGGAGCTGTTTTTT
CDR3 protein: CASGLSGGAPGELFF
V gene: TRBV6-5
clone size: few
J gene: TRBJ2-2
D gene: TRBD2

CDR3 DNA: TGTGCCAGCAGATTCGACAGGTATCAGCCCCAGCATTTT
CDR3 protein: CASRFDRYQPQHF
V gene: TRBV27
clone size: few
J gene: TRBJ1-5
D gene: NA

CDR3 DNA: TGCGCCAGCAGCACCGGGACCCCAGTCGAGCAGTACTTC
CDR3 protein: CASSTGTPVEQYF
V gene: TRBV5-1
clone size: once
J gene: TRBJ2-7
D gene: NA

CDR3 DNA: TGTGCCAGTAGTAACAGGGGTTCGCACACCGGGGAGCTGTTTTTT
CDR3 protein: CASSNRGSHTGELFF
V gene: TRBV19
clone size: few
J gene: TRBJ2-2
D gene: TRBD1

CDR3 DNA: TGTGCCATCAGTGAGTCGGTTTTTATGAACACTGAAGCTTTCTTT
CDR3 protein: CAISESVFMNTEAFF
V gene: TRBV10-3
clone size: NA
J gene: TRBJ1-1
D gene: NA

CDR3 DNA: TGTGCCAGCAGCTTAGGGGGAACGAGAGGAAACACCATATATTTT
CDR3 protein: CASSLGGTRGNTIYF
V gene: TRBV7-8
clone size: NA
J gene: TRBJ1-3
D gene: NA

CDR3 DNA: TGTGCCGCCTCGGGACAGGGGGCGGAGGGCTACACCTTC
CDR3 protein: CAASGQGAEGYTF
V gene: TRBV10-3
clone size: few
J gene: TRBJ1-2
D gene: TRBD1

CDR3 DNA: TGTGCCAGCAGTTATGGGGGAGAGACCCAGTACTTC
CDR3 protein: CASSYGGETQYF
V gene: TRBV6-2/TRBV6-3
clone size: once
J gene: TRBJ2-5
D gene: NA

CDR3 DNA: TGTGCCAGCAGCTTGGCAGCGGGGGGCTCCTACAATGAGCAGTTCTTC
CDR3 protein: CASSLAAGGSYNEQFF
V gene: TRBV5-4
clone size: once
J gene: TRBJ2-1
D gene: TRBD2

CDR3 DNA: TGTGCCAGCAGTTACTCTGGAGGCGGAAAACTGTTTTTT
CDR3 protein: CASSYSGGGKLFF
V gene: TRBV6-2/TRBV6-3
clone size: NA
J gene: TRBJ1-4
D gene: NA

CDR3 DNA: TGTGCCAGCAGCCTGCCTCTAACACGTAGCACAGATACGCAGTATTTT
CDR3 protein: CASSLPLTRSTDTQYF
V gene: TRBV7-2
clone size: NA
J gene: TRBJ2-3
D gene: NA

CDR3 DNA: TGTGCCAGTAGGGCCGGGACTAGCGGGGGAAATGAGCAGTTCTTC
CDR3 protein: CASRAGTSGGNEQFF
V gene: TRBV19
clone size: few
J gene: TRBJ2-1
D gene: TRBD2

CDR3 DNA: TGTGCCAGCAGACGCGGGGGGGTGGGCACAGATACGCAGTATTTT
CDR3 protein: CASRRGGVGTDTQYF
V gene: TRBV6-6
clone size: once
J gene: TRBJ2-3
D gene: TRBD2

CDR3 DNA: TGTGCCAGCAGTCTGACAGGGATGGGCAATCAGCCCCAGCATTTT
CDR3 protein: CASSLTGMGNQPQHF
V gene: TRBV6-2/TRBV6-3
clone size: NA
J gene: TRBJ1-5
D gene: TRBD1

CDR3 DNA: TGTGCTAGTGGCCCGGGGACAAGTAATGGCTACACCTTC
CDR3 protein: CASGPGTSNGYTF
V gene: TRBV12-5
clone size: NA
J gene: TRBJ1-2
D gene: NA

CDR3 DNA: TGTGCCAGCAGCCAAGATATAGGGGGGTGGTATGGCTACACCTTC
CDR3 protein: CASSQDIGGWYGYTF
V gene: TRBV4-2
clone size: NA
J gene: TRBJ1-2
D gene: NA

CDR3 DNA: TGTGCCAGCAGTCCCCGACAGGGAGCTGGAAACACCATATATTTT
CDR3 protein: CASSPRQGAGNTIYF
V gene: TRBV6-5
clone size: NA
J gene: TRBJ1-3
D gene: TRBD1

CDR3 DNA: TGCGCCAGCAGCCCGGACAGGGGGAATACCGGGGAGCTGTTTTTT
CDR3 protein: CASSPDRGNTGELFF
V gene: TRBV5-1
clone size: NA
J gene: TRBJ2-2
D gene: TRBD1

CDR3 DNA: TGTGCCAGCAGCCCTAGGACTAGCGGGGGGCAAGAGACCCAGTACTTC
CDR3 protein: CASSPRTSGGQETQYF
V gene: TRBV4-2
clone size: NA
J gene: TRBJ2-5
D gene: TRBD2

CDR3 DNA: TGTGCCAGCATGTCACTCTCTGGGGCCAACGTCCTGACTTTC
CDR3 protein: CASMSLSGANVLTF
V gene: TRBV6-5
clone size: NA
J gene: TRBJ2-6
D gene: NA

CDR3 DNA: TGTGCCAGCAGCCGGAAGCGGGGGGTCACAGATACGCAGTATTTT
CDR3 protein: CASSRKRGVTDTQYF
V gene: TRBV5-4
clone size: NA
J gene: TRBJ2-3
D gene: TRBD2